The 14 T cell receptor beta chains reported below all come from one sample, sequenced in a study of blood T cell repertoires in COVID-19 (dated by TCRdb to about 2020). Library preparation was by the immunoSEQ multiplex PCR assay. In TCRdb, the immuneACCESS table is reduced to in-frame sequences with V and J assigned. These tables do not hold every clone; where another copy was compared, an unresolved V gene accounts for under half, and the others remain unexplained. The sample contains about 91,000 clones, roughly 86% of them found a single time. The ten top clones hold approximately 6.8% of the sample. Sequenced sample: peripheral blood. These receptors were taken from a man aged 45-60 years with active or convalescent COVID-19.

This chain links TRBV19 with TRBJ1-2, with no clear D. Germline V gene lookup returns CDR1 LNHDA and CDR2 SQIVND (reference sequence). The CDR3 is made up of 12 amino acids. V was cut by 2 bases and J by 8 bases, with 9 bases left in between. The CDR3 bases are TGTGCCAGTAGTATAATCGCCACAGGCTACACCTTC. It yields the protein CASSIIATGYTF.

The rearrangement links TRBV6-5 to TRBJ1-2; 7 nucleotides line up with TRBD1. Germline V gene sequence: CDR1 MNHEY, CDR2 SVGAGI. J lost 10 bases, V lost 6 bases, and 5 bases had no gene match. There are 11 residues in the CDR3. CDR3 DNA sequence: TGTGCCAGCAGGGCAGGGGGGTTCTACACCTTC. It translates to CASRAGGFYTF.

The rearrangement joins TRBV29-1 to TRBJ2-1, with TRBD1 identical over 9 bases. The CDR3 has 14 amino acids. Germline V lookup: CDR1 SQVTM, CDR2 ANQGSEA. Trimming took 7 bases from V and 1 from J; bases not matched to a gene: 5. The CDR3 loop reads CSALQGASYNEQFF. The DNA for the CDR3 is TGCAGCGCCCTACAGGGGGCGTCCTACAATGAGCAGTTCTTC.

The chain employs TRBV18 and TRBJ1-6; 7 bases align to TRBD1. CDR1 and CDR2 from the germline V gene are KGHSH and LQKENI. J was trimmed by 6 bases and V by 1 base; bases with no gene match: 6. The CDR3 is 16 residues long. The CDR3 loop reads CASSPQRDSFNSPLHF. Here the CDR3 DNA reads TGTGCCAGCTCACCACAAAGGGACAGTTTTAATTCACCCCTCCACTTT.

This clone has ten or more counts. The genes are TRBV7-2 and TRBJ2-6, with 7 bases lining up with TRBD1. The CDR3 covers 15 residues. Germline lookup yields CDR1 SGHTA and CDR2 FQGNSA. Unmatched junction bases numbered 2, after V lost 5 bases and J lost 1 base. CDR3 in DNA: TGTGCCAGCAGCGGGACAGTTTCTGGGGCCAACGTCCTGACTTTC. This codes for CASSGTVSGANVLTF.

The CDR3: CAISEGGSYEQYV. Written as DNA, the CDR3 is TGTGCCATCAGTGAGGGCGGATCCTACGAGCAGTACGTC. The chain joins TRBV10-3 to TRBJ2-7; D is ambiguous. V lost 2 bases and J 1 base, leaving 6 bases between the germline ends. The CDR3 covers 13 residues. Germline values: CDR1 ENHRY, CDR2 SYGVKD.

DNA of the CDR3: TGTGCCAGCAGCCTTATATCTCCCTACGAGCAGTACGTC. Residues: CASSLISPYEQYV. The chain has TRBV21-1 and TRBJ2-7; the table's D call, TRBD2, was not checked against the DNA. TRBV21-1 is annotated as a pseudogene. There are 13 residues in the CDR3.

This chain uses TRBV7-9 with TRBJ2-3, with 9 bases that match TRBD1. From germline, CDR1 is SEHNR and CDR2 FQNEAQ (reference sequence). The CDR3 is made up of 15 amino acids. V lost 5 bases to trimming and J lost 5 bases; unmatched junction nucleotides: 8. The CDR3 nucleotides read TGTGCCAGCAGCCTAATAAGGACAGGGGAAGATACGCAGTATTTT. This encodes CASSLIRTGEDTQYF.

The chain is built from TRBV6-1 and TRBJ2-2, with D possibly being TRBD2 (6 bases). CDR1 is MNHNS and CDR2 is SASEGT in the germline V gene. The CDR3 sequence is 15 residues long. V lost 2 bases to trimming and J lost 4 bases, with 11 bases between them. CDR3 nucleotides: TGTGCCAGCAGTGAAACTGGAGGGGCCACCGGGGAGCTGTTTTTT. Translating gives CASSETGGATGELFF.

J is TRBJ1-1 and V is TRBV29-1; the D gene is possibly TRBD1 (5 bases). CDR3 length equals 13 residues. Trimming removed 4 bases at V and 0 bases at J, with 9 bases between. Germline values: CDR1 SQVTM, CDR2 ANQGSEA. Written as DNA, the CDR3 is TGCAGCGTTGCCGACAGCATGAACACTGAAGCTTTCTTT. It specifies CSVADSMNTEAFF. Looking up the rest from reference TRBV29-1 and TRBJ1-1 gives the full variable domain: SAVISQKPSRDICQRGTSLTIQCQVDSQVTMMFWYRQQPGQSLTLIATANQGSEATYESGFVIDKFPISRPNLTFSTLTVSNMSPEDSSIYLCSVADSMNTEAFFGQGTRLTVV.

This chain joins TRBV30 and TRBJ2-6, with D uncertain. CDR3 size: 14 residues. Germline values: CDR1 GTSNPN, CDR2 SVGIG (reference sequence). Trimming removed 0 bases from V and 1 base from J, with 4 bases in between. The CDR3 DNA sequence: TGTGCCTGGAGTGTCGGGTCTGGGGCCAACGTCCTGACTTTC. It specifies CAWSVGSGANVLTF.

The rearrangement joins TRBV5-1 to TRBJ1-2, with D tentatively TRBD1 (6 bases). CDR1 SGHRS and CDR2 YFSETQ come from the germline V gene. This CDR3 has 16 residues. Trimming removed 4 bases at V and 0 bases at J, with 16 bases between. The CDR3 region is CASSPTQGLTNYGYTF. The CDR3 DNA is TGCGCCAGCAGCCCAACGCAGGGGTTAACTAACTATGGCTACACCTTC.

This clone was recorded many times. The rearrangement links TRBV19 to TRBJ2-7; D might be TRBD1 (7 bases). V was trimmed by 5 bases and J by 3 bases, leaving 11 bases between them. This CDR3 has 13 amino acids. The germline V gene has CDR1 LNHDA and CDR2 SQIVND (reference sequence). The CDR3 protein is CASSAGGGYEQYF. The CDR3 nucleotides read TGTGCCAGTAGTGCAGGGGGAGGCTACGAGCAGTACTTC.

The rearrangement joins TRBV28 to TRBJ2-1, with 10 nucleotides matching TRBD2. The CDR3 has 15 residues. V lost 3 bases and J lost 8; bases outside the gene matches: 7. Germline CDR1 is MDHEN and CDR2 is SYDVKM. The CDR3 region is CASSLVAGGGDEQFF. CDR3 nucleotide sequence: TGTGCCAGCAGTTTGGTAGCGGGGGGCGGGGATGAGCAGTTCTTC.